This T cell receptor beta chain was obtained from a study of blood T cell repertoires in COVID-19. Study information: From T cells, B-cell-depleted T cells, or PBMCs came the material, which was cDNA or gDNA.

Per germline, CDR1 KGHSH and CDR2 LQKENI. Trimming stripped 4 bases from V and 2 bases from J, with 9 bases between. This CDR3 comprises 13 residues. TCRdb's copy holds only in-frame clones and misses some; the assay was immunoSEQ multiplex PCR. The sample has around 200,000 clones; roughly four fifths are singletons. The J gene is TRBJ2-7, the V gene TRBV18; the D is unclear. The specimen sequenced was peripheral blood. This clonotype was obtained from a man aged 50 or older with active or convalescent COVID-19. The CDR3 reads CASSLTKTYEQYF. The CDR3 DNA follows: TGTGCCAGCTCACTAACAAAAACCTACGAGCAGTACTTC.